Below are 24 T cell receptor beta chains sequenced from a single sample in a study of early T cells in non-severe SARS-CoV-2 infection. MiXCR was run by TCRdb on the 5' RACE reads, yielding one entry per CDR3 protein. The sample lists 75,000 to 80,000 distinct CDR3 sequences, about a sixth seen once, with roughly an eighth in the top ten. The specimen was whole blood. These receptors originate from an adult who was a healthcare worker with PCR-confirmed SARS-CoV-2 infection or an uninfected control (not recorded which).

In its sample, this clonotype was seen a few times. The chain links TRBV12-3 or TRBV12-4 to TRBJ1-1; tentative D call: TRBD1 (6 bases). Trimming left V 5 bases short and J 4 bases short, with 17 bases between. This CDR3 contains 15 residues. CDR3 sequence: CASSRVGGAGTEAFF. In DNA, the CDR3 is TGTGCCAGCAGTCGCGTTGGGGGGGCCGGCACTGAAGCTTTCTTT.

This clonotype was detected a few times. The chain couples TRBV7-9 to TRBJ1-5; D not resolved. The CDR3 is 15 amino acids. Trimming pared 1 base from V and 2 bases from J, leaving 9 bases between. Germline CDR1 reads SEHNR; CDR2 reads FQNEAQ (reference sequence). The CDR3 sequence is CASSLGGLGNQPQHF. The CDR3 coding sequence is TGTGCCAGCAGCTTAGGCGGATTGGGCAATCAGCCCCAGCATTTT.

Ten or more counts support this clonotype. V usage is TRBV11-2 and J usage is TRBJ2-3; 7 bases are a match to TRBD1. This CDR3 contains 16 residues. Germline trimming cut 5 bases from V and 3 bases from J; bases unmatched to any gene: 11. The V gene's germline CDR1 is SGHAT and CDR2 FQNNGV. The CDR3 nucleotides are TGTGCCAGCAGCGCAAAGGGACAGCTTGGGACAGATACGCAGTATTTT. Its protein product is CASSAKGQLGTDTQYF.

This clonotype was recorded a few times. This sequence joins TRBV15 and TRBJ1-6, with D hard to call. From germline, CDR1 is LNHNV and CDR2 YYDKDF (reference sequence). V was shortened by 0 bases and J by 14 bases, with 11 bases between the two germline ends. The CDR3 contains 13 residues. The CDR3 DNA is TGTGCCACCAGCAGAGACTCCGTCCTCGCCCTCCACTTT. Its protein product is CATSRDSVLALHF.

At least ten counts were recorded for this clonotype. The chain uses TRBV6-5 and TRBJ2-1; 8 bases are a match to TRBD2. CDR3 length equals 17 residues. Germline CDR1 MNHEY, CDR2 SVGAGI. J was trimmed by 5 bases and V by 0 bases; bases with no gene match: 9. CDR3 residues: CASSYSRRGARNNEQFF. The CDR3 DNA reads TGTGCCAGCAGTTACTCTAGGCGGGGGGCACGGAACAATGAGCAGTTCTTC.

This clonotype was detected only a few times. In DNA form, the CDR3 reads TGTGCCAGCAGCGTCAACAGGGGGATGGATGGCTACACCTTC. Amino acid sequence: CASSVNRGMDGYTF. The chain couples TRBV9 to TRBJ1-2, with 8 bases lining up with TRBD1. Germline V CDR1 and CDR2: SGDLS, YYNGEE. V shed 2 bases, J shed 6 bases, and the junction held 6 bases outside the gene matches. This CDR3 has 14 residues. The entire variable domain, with the rest obtained from reference TRBV9 and TRBJ1-2, is as follows: DSGVTQTPKHLITATGQRVTLRCSPRSGDLSVYWYQQSLDQGLQFLIQYYNGEERAKGNILERFSAQQFPDLHSELNLSSLELGDSALYFCASSVNRGMDGYTFGSGTRLTVV.

This clonotype was recorded a few times. The chain couples TRBV9 to TRBJ1-5; D uncertain. The CDR3 contains 15 residues. V lost 0 bases and J lost 0, with 7 bases in between. CDR1 and CDR2 (germline): SGDLS, YYNGEE. The CDR3 protein is CASSVGGDSNQPQHF. For the CDR3, the DNA is TGTGCCAGCAGCGTAGGAGGTGATAGCAATCAGCCCCAGCATTTT.

The J gene is TRBJ2-3, the V gene TRBV4-3, with unresolved D. CDR3 size: 13 residues. CDR1 is LGHNA, CDR2 YSLEER, per germline. Trimming cost V 1 base and J 2 bases, with 4 bases left between them. The CDR3 spells CASSQVITDTQYF. CDR3 DNA sequence: TGCGCCAGCAGCCAAGTGATCACAGATACGCAGTATTTT.

This clonotype showed up just a few times. J is TRBJ1-1 and V is TRBV20-1, with 7 bases fitting TRBD1. CDR3 length equals 14 residues. Germline V gene sequence: CDR1 DFQATT, CDR2 SNEGSKA (reference sequence). V was clipped by 5 bases and J by 1 base; unmatched bases: 7. The CDR3 region has the DNA TGCAGTGCTGGCTACAGGGGAAGGAACACTGAAGCTTTCTTT. Amino acid sequence: CSAGYRGRNTEAFF.

DNA for the CDR3: TGTGCCAGCAGCCAAGCCCAGGGGCTCTATGGCTACACCTTC. This encodes CASSQAQGLYGYTF. The gene calls are TRBV3-1 and TRBJ1-2; tentatively, D is TRBD1 (6 bases). The ends were cut back, 1 base at V and 4 bases at J, with 10 bases in the middle. Germline CDR1 is LGHDT and CDR2 is YNNKEL (reference sequence). This CDR3 spans 14 amino acids.

This clonotype occurred many times. The chain couples TRBV5-5 to TRBJ2-5, with 7 bases lining up with TRBD1. Trimming removed 4 bases from V and 2 bases from J; junction bases left unmatched: 5. From germline, CDR1 is SGHKS and CDR2 YYEKEE (reference sequence). The CDR3 extends over 14 amino acids. CDR3 protein: CASSVTGYQETQYF. DNA of the CDR3: TGTGCCAGCAGCGTGACAGGGTATCAAGAGACCCAGTACTTC.

This clonotype was recorded many times. The V and J genes are TRBV7-8 and TRBJ1-1; maybe TRBD1 (6 bases). The V and J ends lost 5 bases and 8 bases respectively, with 18 bases between them. Germline V gene lookup returns CDR1 SGHVS and CDR2 FQNEAQ. CDR3 length equals 14 residues. The CDR3 DNA reads TGTGCCAGCAGCGACACAGGGAGGGGAAGAGAAGCTTTCTTT. As protein: CASSDTGRGREAFF.

This clonotype was seen a handful of times. The gene calls are TRBV19 and TRBJ2-3; TRBD2 matches at 7 bases. The germline gives CDR1 LNHDA, CDR2 SQIVND (reference sequence). The ends lost 1 base at V and 10 bases at J; junction bases unmatched: 5. The CDR3 sequence is 13 residues long. The CDR3, as DNA: TGTGCCAGTAGTATAGTAAGGGAGGGACCGCAGTATTTT. Translation gives CASSIVREGPQYF.

This sequence joins TRBV6-5 and TRBJ2-7, with 7 nucleotides matching TRBD2. V trimming: 2 bases; J trimming: 3 bases; junction bases outside the gene matches: 7. The CDR3 consists of 15 residues. Germline V lookup: CDR1 MNHEY, CDR2 SVGAGI. The CDR3: CASSYGPSGRYEQYF. The CDR3 DNA reads TGTGCCAGCAGTTACGGTCCTAGCGGACGCTACGAGCAGTACTTC.

This clonotype was seen more than once but under ten times. The V and J genes are TRBV7-6 and TRBJ1-1; D possibly corresponds to TRBD1 (5 bases). V lost 6 bases and J lost 5, with 10 bases in between. Germline assignment: CDR1 SGHVS and CDR2 FNYEAQ. The CDR3 covers 12 residues. This CDR3 reads CASSSGRTEAFF. Written as DNA, the CDR3 is TGTGCCAGCAGTTCGGGACGGACTGAAGCTTTCTTT.

The rearrangement joins TRBV10-3 to TRBJ2-2; possible D gene TRBD1, 6 bases. Between the trimmed V and J ends, which lost 8 bases and 7 bases, there was a span of 20 bases. This CDR3 is 15 amino acids long. CDR1 is ENHRY and CDR2 is SYGVKD in the germline V gene. The CDR3 DNA reads as TGTGCCATCGGGGACACCAGGGATGTTGTCGGGGAGCTGTTTTTT. Translated: CAIGDTRDVVGELFF.

In this sample, this clonotype turned up a few times. V usage is TRBV20-1 and J usage is TRBJ2-5; 14 positions match TRBD2. Germline loops: CDR1 DFQATT, CDR2 SNEGSKA (reference sequence). V lost 3 bases and J lost 2; bases outside the gene matches: 8. The CDR3 length is 17 residues. The CDR3 here is CSARTLGLAGGQETQYF. CDR3 in DNA: TGCAGTGCTAGGACCCTAGGACTAGCGGGGGGTCAAGAGACCCAGTACTTC.

The V and J genes are TRBV5-1 and TRBJ2-1; TRBD2 matches 10 bases. The CDR3 runs to 14 residues. J was trimmed by 7 bases and V by 2 bases; bases with no gene match: 3. Germline-derived CDR1 and CDR2 are SGHRS and YFSETQ. The DNA for the CDR3 is TGCGCCAGCAGCTTACTAGCGGGAAGGAATGAGCAGTTCTTC. Its translation: CASSLLAGRNEQFF.

This clonotype was observed at least ten times. The rearrangement joins TRBV28 to TRBJ2-5; 10 positions agree with TRBD2. After removal of 6 bases from V and 7 bases from J, the junction contained 11 bases not matched to a gene. This CDR3 spans 15 amino acids. From germline, CDR1 is MDHEN and CDR2 SYDVKM. The CDR3: CASSTSSGGAVTQYF. For the CDR3, the DNA is TGTGCCAGCAGCACGTCCAGCGGGGGGGCCGTGACCCAGTACTTC.

In its sample, this clonotype was seen a few times. The chain uses TRBV10-2 and TRBJ2-1; unclear D gene. In germline, CDR1 is WSHSY, CDR2 SAAADI. Trimming took off 3 bases at V and 8 bases at J, with 11 bases between the two ends. The CDR3 spans 13 residues. The CDR3 reads CASSDAFGYEQFF. The DNA of the CDR3 is TGCGCCAGCAGTGACGCATTTGGGTATGAGCAGTTCTTC.

In its sample, this clonotype was seen many times. The chain combines TRBV7-6 with TRBJ2-7; a weak D match, TRBD1 (6 bases). The ends were cut back, 5 bases at V and 6 bases at J, with 20 bases in the middle. The length of the CDR3 is 15 residues. Germline loops: CDR1 SGHVS, CDR2 FNYEAQ. The CDR3 region is CASSETPHQGREQYF. The CDR3 region has the DNA TGTGCCAGCAGCGAAACCCCACATCAGGGGCGCGAGCAGTACTTC.

V gene TRBV6-5 combines with J gene TRBJ2-7; D may correspond to TRBD1 or TRBD2 (6 bases each). From germline, CDR1 is MNHEY and CDR2 SVGAGI. This CDR3 is built from 11 residues. Trimming took off 11 bases at V and 5 bases at J, with 13 bases between the two ends. CDR3 amino acids: CASFGGHEQYF. The DNA for the CDR3 is TGTGCCTCCTTCGGGGGCCACGAGCAGTACTTC.

This clonotype was seen a few times. The junction shows a germline mismatch at one end, possibly a read error. The rearrangement uses TRBV7-7 and TRBJ2-1, with 15 bases identical to TRBD2. The CDR3 spans 15 residues. CDR1 is SSHAT and CDR2 is FNYEAQ in the germline V gene (reference sequence). CDR3 residues: CASSSGLAGGNEQFF. CDR3 nucleotides: TGTGCTAGCAGCTCCGGACTAGCGGGAGGGAATGAGCAGTTCTTC.

This clonotype was counted a few times. The J gene is TRBJ2-5, the V gene TRBV18; TRBD1 matches 9 bases. The V gene end was trimmed by 5 bases and the J gene end by 5 bases; junction bases not matched to a gene: 9. The germline V gene encodes CDR1 KGHSH and CDR2 LQKENI. This CDR3 is built from 15 residues. CDR3: CASSSGQGKIETQYF. In DNA, the CDR3 is TGTGCCAGCTCATCCGGACAGGGGAAGATCGAGACCCAGTACTTC.